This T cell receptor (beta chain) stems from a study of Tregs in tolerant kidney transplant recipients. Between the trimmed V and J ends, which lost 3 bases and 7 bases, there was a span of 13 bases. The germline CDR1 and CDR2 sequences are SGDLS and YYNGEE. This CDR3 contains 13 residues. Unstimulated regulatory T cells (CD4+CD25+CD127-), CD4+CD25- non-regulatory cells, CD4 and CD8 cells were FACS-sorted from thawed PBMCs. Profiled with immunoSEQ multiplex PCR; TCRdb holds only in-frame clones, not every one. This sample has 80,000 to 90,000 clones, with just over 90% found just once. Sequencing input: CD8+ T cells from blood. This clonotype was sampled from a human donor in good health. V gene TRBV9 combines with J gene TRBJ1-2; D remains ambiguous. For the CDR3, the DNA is TGTGCCAGCAGCGATAGACGGGCGGGTGGCTACACCTTC. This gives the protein CASSDRRAGGYTF.